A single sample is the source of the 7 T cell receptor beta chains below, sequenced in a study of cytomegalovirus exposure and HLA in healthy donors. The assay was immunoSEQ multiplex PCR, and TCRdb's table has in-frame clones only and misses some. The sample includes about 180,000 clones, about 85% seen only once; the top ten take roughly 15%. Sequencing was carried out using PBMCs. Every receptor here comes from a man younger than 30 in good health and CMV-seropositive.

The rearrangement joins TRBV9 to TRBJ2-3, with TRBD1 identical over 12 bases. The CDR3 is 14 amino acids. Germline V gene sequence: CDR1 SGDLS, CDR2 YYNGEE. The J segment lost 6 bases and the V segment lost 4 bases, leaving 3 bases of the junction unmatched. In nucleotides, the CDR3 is TGTGCCAGCAGCCGGGACAGGGGGCTGGATACGCAGTATTTT. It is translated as CASSRDRGLDTQYF. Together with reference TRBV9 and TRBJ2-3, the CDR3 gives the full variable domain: DSGVTQTPKHLITATGQRVTLRCSPRSGDLSVYWYQQSLDQGLQFLIQYYNGEERAKGNILERFSAQQFPDLHSELNLSSLELGDSALYFCASSRDRGLDTQYFGPGTRLTVL.

Written as DNA, the CDR3 is TGTGCCAGCAGCAAAGTTCAGGGGGAAGCGGGAAACACCATATATTTT. Protein sequence: CASSKVQGEAGNTIYF. This sequence joins TRBV6-6 and TRBJ1-3; TRBD1 matches 7 bases. V trimming: 6 bases; J trimming: 4 bases; junction bases outside the gene matches: 12. CDR1 and CDR2 (germline): MNHNY, SVGAGI (reference sequence). This CDR3 is 16 amino acids long.

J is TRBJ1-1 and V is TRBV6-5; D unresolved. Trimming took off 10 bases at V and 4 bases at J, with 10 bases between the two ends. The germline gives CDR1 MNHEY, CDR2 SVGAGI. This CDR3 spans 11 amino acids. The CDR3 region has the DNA TGTGCCACCATCAAAGCCACTGAAGCTTTCTTT. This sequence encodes CATIKATEAFF.

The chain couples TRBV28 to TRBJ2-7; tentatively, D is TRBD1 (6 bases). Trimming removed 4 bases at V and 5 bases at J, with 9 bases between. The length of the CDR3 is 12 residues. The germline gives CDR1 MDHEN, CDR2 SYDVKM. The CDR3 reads CASSWDTDEQYF. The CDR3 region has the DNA TGTGCCAGCAGTTGGGACACGGACGAGCAGTACTTC. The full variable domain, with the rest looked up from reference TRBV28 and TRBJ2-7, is DVKVTQSSRYLVKRTGEKVFLECVQDMDHENMFWYRQDPGLGLRLIYFSYDVKMKEKGDIPEGYSVSREKKERFSLILESASTNQTSMYLCASSWDTDEQYFGPGTRLTVT.

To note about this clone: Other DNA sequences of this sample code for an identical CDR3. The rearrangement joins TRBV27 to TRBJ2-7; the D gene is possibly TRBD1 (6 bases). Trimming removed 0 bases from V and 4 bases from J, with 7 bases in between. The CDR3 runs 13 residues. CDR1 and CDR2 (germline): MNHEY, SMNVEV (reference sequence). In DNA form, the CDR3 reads TGTGCCAGCAGTTTATCGAGGGGGTACGAGCAGTACTTC. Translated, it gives CASSLSRGYEQYF.

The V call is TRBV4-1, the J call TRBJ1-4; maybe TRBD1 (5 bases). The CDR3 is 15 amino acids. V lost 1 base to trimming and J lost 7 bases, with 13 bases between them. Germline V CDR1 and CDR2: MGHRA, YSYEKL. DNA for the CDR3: TGCGCCAGCAGCCAAGTTACAGGCCGAGGTGAAAAACTGTTTTTT. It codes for CASSQVTGRGEKLFF.

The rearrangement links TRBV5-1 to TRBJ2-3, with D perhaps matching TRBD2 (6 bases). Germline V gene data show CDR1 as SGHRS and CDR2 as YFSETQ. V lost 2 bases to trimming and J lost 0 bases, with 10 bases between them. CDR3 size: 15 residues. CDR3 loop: CASSFRGTSTDTQYF. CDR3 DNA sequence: TGCGCCAGCAGCTTCCGCGGGACCAGCACAGATACGCAGTATTTT.